These T cell receptor beta chains were read from a single sample in a study of control samples from healthy donors and cancer patients. Generated by immunoSEQ multiplex PCR, the TCRdb table keeps only in-frame clones and is missing some. This sample has 150,000 to 200,000 clones, with 90% found just once. The sequenced sample consisted of blood. The receptor source for this set is a woman in her fifties or sixties in good health. Both conserved end residues are part of each CDR3. The D gene is left open where the match is weak. Size tells how often a clone was seen (once, few, many) or the class of an expanded clone, and some rows leave it out.

clone size: -
J gene: TRBJ2-7
D gene: TRBD1
V gene: TRBV13
CDR3 protein: CASSVGQTYEQYF
CDR3 DNA: TGTGCCAGCAGCGTGGGACAGACCTACGAGCAGTACTTC

clone size: once
J gene: TRBJ1-3
D gene: -
V gene: TRBV28
CDR3 protein: CASSSGGNSGNTIYF
CDR3 DNA: TGTGCCAGCAGTTCGGGAGGCAACTCTGGAAACACCATATATTTT

clone size: -
J gene: TRBJ1-6
D gene: -
V gene: TRBV2
CDR3 protein: CASSELFRSSSYNSPLHF
CDR3 DNA: TGTGCCAGCAGTGAACTTTTCCGATCGAGCTCCTATAATTCACCCCTCCACTTT

clone size: -
J gene: TRBJ1-2
D gene: -
V gene: TRBV4-3
CDR3 protein: CASSQDLPTNLNYGYTF
CDR3 DNA: TGCGCCAGCAGCCAAGATCTACCCACCAACTTAAACTATGGCTACACCTTC

clone size: -
J gene: TRBJ1-2
D gene: TRBD1
V gene: TRBV9
CDR3 protein: CASSVRDQTGEYGYTF
CDR3 DNA: TGTGCCAGCAGCGTACGAGATCAGACAGGGGAATATGGCTACACCTTC

clone size: -
J gene: TRBJ2-3
D gene: TRBD2
V gene: TRBV9
CDR3 protein: CASSVSGTGGDTQYF
CDR3 DNA: TGTGCCAGCAGCGTGAGCGGGACCGGTGGGGATACGCAGTATTTT

clone size: -
J gene: TRBJ1-6
D gene: -
V gene: TRBV3-1/TRBV3-2
CDR3 protein: CASSQDSPLHF
CDR3 DNA: TGTGCCAGCAGCCAAGATTCACCCCTCCACTTT

clone size: once
J gene: TRBJ1-2
D gene: TRBD1
V gene: TRBV27
CDR3 protein: CASSLTGDGYTF
CDR3 DNA: TGTGCCAGCAGTCTGACAGGGGACGGCTACACCTTC

clone size: -
J gene: TRBJ1-4
D gene: -
V gene: TRBV4-1
CDR3 protein: CASSQDSGEKLFF
CDR3 DNA: TGCGCCAGCAGCCAAGATTCCGGTGAAAAACTGTTTTTT

clone size: -
J gene: TRBJ2-1
D gene: TRBD2
V gene: TRBV7-3
CDR3 protein: CASSLTLAGRNNEQFF
CDR3 DNA: TGTGCCAGCAGCTTAACTCTAGCGGGCCGAAACAATGAGCAGTTCTTC

clone size: -
J gene: TRBJ2-3
D gene: TRBD2
V gene: TRBV15
CDR3 protein: CATSRDPASGGQYF
CDR3 DNA: TGTGCCACCAGCAGAGATCCGGCTAGCGGGGGGCAGTATTTT

clone size: once
J gene: TRBJ2-7
D gene: -
V gene: TRBV5-1
CDR3 protein: CASSLDREGWQYF
CDR3 DNA: TGCGCCAGCAGCTTGGACAGGGAGGGATGGCAGTACTTC

clone size: -
J gene: TRBJ2-2
D gene: TRBD1
V gene: TRBV5-4
CDR3 protein: CASSPGTGGTGELFF
CDR3 DNA: TGTGCCAGCAGCCCCGGGACAGGGGGCACCGGGGAGCTGTTTTTT

clone size: -
J gene: TRBJ2-6
D gene: -
V gene: TRBV28
CDR3 protein: CASSFIVSGANVLTF
CDR3 DNA: TGTGCCAGCAGTTTCATAGTTTCTGGGGCCAACGTCCTGACTTTC

clone size: -
J gene: TRBJ2-3
D gene: TRBD2
V gene: TRBV18
CDR3 protein: CASSPPIQRGAHTQYF
CDR3 DNA: TGTGCCAGCTCACCACCGATACAGCGGGGGGCCCATACGCAGTATTTT

clone size: -
J gene: TRBJ1-3
D gene: -
V gene: TRBV7-3
CDR3 protein: CASSLYGDAGNTIYF
CDR3 DNA: TGTGCCAGCAGCTTATACGGGGACGCGGGAAACACCATATATTTT

clone size: -
J gene: TRBJ2-4
D gene: -
V gene: TRBV27
CDR3 protein: CASSHRDAKNIQYF
CDR3 DNA: TGTGCCAGCAGTCACAGGGATGCCAAAAACATTCAGTACTTC

clone size: -
J gene: TRBJ2-4
D gene: -
V gene: TRBV4-3
CDR3 protein: CASSRDYNDKNIQYF
CDR3 DNA: TGCGCCAGCAGCCGGGATTACAATGACAAAAACATTCAGTACTTC

clone size: -
J gene: TRBJ2-2
D gene: TRBD2
V gene: TRBV18
CDR3 protein: CASSPAGGLTGELFF
CDR3 DNA: TGTGCCAGCTCACCGGCGGGGGGACTCACCGGGGAGCTGTTTTTT

clone size: -
J gene: TRBJ2-5
D gene: -
V gene: TRBV7-2
CDR3 protein: CASSLGRIQETQYF
CDR3 DNA: TGTGCCAGCAGCTTAGGACGGATTCAAGAGACCCAGTACTTC

clone size: once
J gene: TRBJ1-2
D gene: -
V gene: TRBV2
CDR3 protein: CASSRRSIDYGYTF
CDR3 DNA: TGTGCCAGCAGCCGACGGAGTATTGACTATGGCTACACCTTC

clone size: -
J gene: TRBJ1-1
D gene: -
V gene: TRBV7-3
CDR3 protein: CASRQTRNTEAFF
CDR3 DNA: TGTGCCAGCAGACAGACACGGAACACTGAAGCTTTCTTT

clone size: -
J gene: TRBJ2-7
D gene: -
V gene: TRBV7-2
CDR3 protein: CASSSRLTYEQYF
CDR3 DNA: TGTGCCAGCAGCTCCAGACTGACCTACGAGCAGTACTTC

clone size: -
J gene: TRBJ2-5
D gene: -
V gene: TRBV28
CDR3 protein: CASSLTLETQYF
CDR3 DNA: TGTGCCAGCAGTTTGACATTGGAGACCCAGTACTTC

clone size: -
J gene: TRBJ2-1
D gene: TRBD2
V gene: TRBV4-3
CDR3 protein: CASSQDPKTSGRTSYNEQFF
CDR3 DNA: TGCGCCAGCAGCCAAGACCCCAAGACTAGCGGGAGAACGAGCTACAATGAGCAGTTCTTC

clone size: -
J gene: TRBJ1-1
D gene: TRBD1
V gene: TRBV7-3
CDR3 protein: CASSPQGAGNTEAFF
CDR3 DNA: TGTGCCAGCAGCCCACAGGGGGCCGGGAACACTGAAGCTTTCTTT

clone size: -
J gene: TRBJ2-7
D gene: -
V gene: TRBV19
CDR3 protein: CASSVQGGSYEQYF
CDR3 DNA: TGTGCCAGTAGTGTACAGGGTGGGTCCTACGAGCAGTACTTC

clone size: -
J gene: TRBJ1-5
D gene: -
V gene: TRBV30
CDR3 protein: CAWSVSWVGNQPQHF
CDR3 DNA: TGTGCCTGGAGTGTAAGTTGGGTAGGCAATCAGCCCCAGCATTTT

clone size: -
J gene: TRBJ2-2
D gene: -
V gene: TRBV5-6
CDR3 protein: CASSSPAGELFF
CDR3 DNA: TGTGCCAGCAGCTCTCCGGCGGGGGAGCTGTTTTTT

clone size: -
J gene: TRBJ1-1
D gene: -
V gene: TRBV28
CDR3 protein: CASSLGGEVSTEAFF
CDR3 DNA: TGTGCCAGCAGCCTGGGAGGGGAGGTTAGCACTGAAGCTTTCTTT

clone size: -
J gene: TRBJ1-5
D gene: -
V gene: TRBV18
CDR3 protein: CASSPSSLQGNQPQHF
CDR3 DNA: TGTGCCAGCTCACCATCGAGCTTACAGGGCAATCAGCCCCAGCATTTT

clone size: -
J gene: TRBJ1-4
D gene: -
V gene: TRBV18
CDR3 protein: CASSPTGPGNEKLFF
CDR3 DNA: TGTGCCAGCTCACCAACAGGACCCGGGAATGAAAAACTGTTTTTT

clone size: -
J gene: TRBJ2-3
D gene: -
V gene: TRBV7-2
CDR3 protein: CASSFVTGTTDTQYF
CDR3 DNA: TGTGCCAGCAGCTTCGTCACAGGGACAACAGATACGCAGTATTTT

clone size: -
J gene: TRBJ2-1
D gene: TRBD2
V gene: TRBV7-2
CDR3 protein: CASSPSGRNEQFF
CDR3 DNA: TGTGCCAGCAGCCCTAGCGGGAGAAATGAGCAGTTCTTC

clone size: -
J gene: TRBJ2-7
D gene: TRBD2
V gene: TRBV18
CDR3 protein: CASSPRTSGVDEQYF
CDR3 DNA: TGTGCCAGCTCACCTCGGACTAGCGGGGTCGACGAGCAGTACTTC

clone size: -
J gene: TRBJ1-4
D gene: -
V gene: TRBV3-1/TRBV3-2
CDR3 protein: CASSQDRGVPNEKLFF
CDR3 DNA: TGTGCCAGCAGCCAAGATAGAGGGGTGCCTAATGAAAAACTGTTTTTT

clone size: -
J gene: TRBJ2-2
D gene: -
V gene: TRBV9
CDR3 protein: CASSERRGAVRELFF
CDR3 DNA: TGTGCCAGCAGCGAGCGGAGGGGCGCGGTTAGGGAGCTGTTTTTT

clone size: -
J gene: TRBJ2-1
D gene: -
V gene: TRBV3-1/TRBV3-2
CDR3 protein: CASSQDWSEQFF
CDR3 DNA: TGTGCCAGCAGCCAAGACTGGAGTGAGCAGTTCTTC

clone size: -
J gene: TRBJ2-3
D gene: -
V gene: TRBV6-6
CDR3 protein: CASGPTDTQYF
CDR3 DNA: TGTGCCAGCGGCCCCACAGATACGCAGTATTTT

clone size: -
J gene: TRBJ1-2
D gene: -
V gene: TRBV29-1
CDR3 protein: CSGSLGPLNYGYTF
CDR3 DNA: TGCAGCGGATCTCTCGGGCCACTTAACTATGGCTACACCTTC

clone size: -
J gene: TRBJ1-1
D gene: -
V gene: TRBV20-1
CDR3 protein: CSASRATRSTEAFF
CDR3 DNA: TGCAGTGCTAGTCGGGCCACTCGAAGCACTGAAGCTTTCTTT

clone size: -
J gene: TRBJ1-2
D gene: -
V gene: TRBV3-1/TRBV3-2
CDR3 protein: CASSQDAGSPLGYGYTF
CDR3 DNA: TGTGCCAGCAGCCAGGACGCGGGTTCCCCCTTGGGCTATGGCTACACCTTC

clone size: -
J gene: TRBJ2-7
D gene: TRBD1
V gene: TRBV18
CDR3 protein: CASSPGQGHLYEQYF
CDR3 DNA: TGTGCCAGCTCACCGGGACAGGGTCATCTCTACGAGCAGTACTTC

clone size: -
J gene: TRBJ2-5
D gene: -
V gene: TRBV9
CDR3 protein: CASSVEGGLRETQYF
CDR3 DNA: TGTGCCAGCAGCGTAGAAGGGGGACTCCGGGAGACCCAGTACTTC

clone size: -
J gene: TRBJ2-7
D gene: -
V gene: TRBV30
CDR3 protein: CAWSTPIGPGSYEQYF
CDR3 DNA: TGTGCCTGGAGTACCCCAATTGGGCCCGGCTCCTACGAGCAGTACTTC

clone size: -
J gene: TRBJ2-2
D gene: -
V gene: TRBV15
CDR3 protein: CATSRIQRGGDTGELFF
CDR3 DNA: TGTGCCACCAGCAGAATCCAAAGAGGGGGGGACACCGGGGAGCTGTTTTTT

clone size: -
J gene: TRBJ2-1
D gene: TRBD1
V gene: TRBV5-1
CDR3 protein: CASSLGQGFYNEQFF
CDR3 DNA: TGCGCCAGCAGCTTGGGACAGGGGTTCTACAATGAGCAGTTCTTC

clone size: -
J gene: TRBJ2-3
D gene: -
V gene: TRBV7-6
CDR3 protein: CASSHRGTNTDTQYF
CDR3 DNA: TGTGCCAGCAGCCATAGGGGGACCAACACAGATACGCAGTATTTT

clone size: -
J gene: TRBJ2-5
D gene: TRBD1
V gene: TRBV7-3
CDR3 protein: CASSVGTAETQYF
CDR3 DNA: TGTGCCAGCAGCGTAGGGACAGCTGAGACCCAGTACTTC

clone size: -
J gene: TRBJ1-4
D gene: -
V gene: TRBV5-6
CDR3 protein: CASSERGRPNEKLFF
CDR3 DNA: TGTGCCAGCAGTGAGAGGGGACGGCCTAATGAAAAACTGTTTTTT

clone size: -
J gene: TRBJ1-4
D gene: -
V gene: TRBV27
CDR3 protein: CASSLSPQTTNEKLFF
CDR3 DNA: TGTGCCAGCAGTTTAAGCCCACAGACAACTAATGAAAAACTGTTTTTT

clone size: -
J gene: TRBJ1-2
D gene: -
V gene: TRBV6-1
CDR3 protein: CASSEGHMTFDYTF
CDR3 DNA: TGTGCCAGCAGTGAAGGGCATATGACCTTTGACTACACCTTC

clone size: -
J gene: TRBJ1-5
D gene: -
V gene: TRBV3-1/TRBV3-2
CDR3 protein: CASSQETGGEVQPQHF
CDR3 DNA: TGTGCCAGCAGCCAAGAGACTGGGGGCGAGGTTCAGCCCCAGCATTTT

clone size: -
J gene: TRBJ2-6
D gene: TRBD2
V gene: TRBV5-1
CDR3 protein: CASSLAPSGTWNSGANVLTF
CDR3 DNA: TGCGCCAGCAGCTTGGCCCCTAGCGGGACCTGGAACTCTGGGGCCAACGTCCTGACTTTC

clone size: -
J gene: TRBJ2-7
D gene: -
V gene: TRBV5-1
CDR3 protein: CASSLSWGGPHEQYF
CDR3 DNA: TGCGCCAGCAGCTTGTCTTGGGGCGGTCCCCACGAGCAGTACTTC

clone size: -
J gene: TRBJ1-5
D gene: TRBD1
V gene: TRBV9
CDR3 protein: CASSPGTGERQPQHF
CDR3 DNA: TGTGCCAGCAGCCCCGGGACAGGGGAACGGCAGCCCCAGCATTTT

clone size: -
J gene: TRBJ1-1
D gene: -
V gene: TRBV12-3/TRBV12-4
CDR3 protein: CASSSGPEAFF
CDR3 DNA: TGTGCCAGCAGTTCTGGACCTGAAGCTTTCTTT